Below are 5 T cell receptor beta chains sequenced from a single sample in a study of blood T cell repertoires in COVID-19. Clones were sequenced by immunoSEQ multiplex PCR, and TCRdb holds only the in-frame ones, with some missing. Of around 87,000 clones detected, about 90% appear once; the ten largest clones hold roughly 1.5%. Source material: peripheral blood. The receptors originated from a human donor with active COVID-19. The donor label of this sample is uncertain.

J is TRBJ1-1 and V is TRBV11-2, with a weak D call TRBD1 (6 bases). CDR1 SGHAT and CDR2 FQNNGV come from the germline V gene. V dropped 1 base and J dropped 6 bases, with 12 bases sitting between them. The length of the CDR3 is 14 residues. DNA for the CDR3: TGTGCCAGCAGCTTAGGGGGTACAGGGTCTGAAGCTTTCTTT. It yields the protein CASSLGGTGSEAFF.

The V and J genes are TRBV28 and TRBJ1-1; D is perhaps TRBD1 (6 bases). Germline CDR1 MDHEN, CDR2 SYDVKM. The CDR3 runs 12 residues. V lost 3 bases to trimming and J lost 7 bases, with 9 bases between them. The CDR3: CASSFGQLEAFF. As DNA, the CDR3 is TGTGCCAGCAGTTTTGGACAGCTTGAAGCTTTCTTT.

The CDR3 protein is CASSVAGYTEAFF. The CDR3 DNA follows: TGTGCCAGCAGCGTAGCGGGGTACACTGAAGCTTTCTTT. The rearrangement links TRBV9 to TRBJ1-1; D is uncertain. The germline V and J ends were trimmed by 0 bases and 3 bases, with 6 bases remaining between them. The CDR3 is 13 amino acids. Germline CDR1 reads SGDLS; CDR2 reads YYNGEE.

The chain combines TRBV7-9 with TRBJ1-3, with 10 bases fitting TRBD1. With V trimmed by 5 bases and J by 0 bases, 13 bases remained unmatched. The CDR3 contains 19 residues. Germline CDR1 and CDR2: SEHNR and FQNEAQ (reference sequence). CDR3 nucleotides: TGTGCCAGCAGCCCCCGCTGGGACAGGGGCGTTAGCTCTGGAAACACCATATATTTT. It translates to CASSPRWDRGVSSGNTIYF.

The chain joins TRBV28 to TRBJ2-3; D ambiguous. Germline CDR1 MDHEN, CDR2 SYDVKM. The CDR3 runs to 14 residues. V shed 3 bases and J shed 1 base, with 8 bases lying between them. In DNA, the CDR3 is TGTGCCAGCAGTTTTGAGCGAGGCACAGATACGCAGTATTTT. Translated: CASSFERGTDTQYF.